This T cell receptor beta chain was profiled in a study of OX40 agonist ivuxolimab in advanced cancers. Germline CDR1 is SGHRS and CDR2 is YFSETQ. CDR3 length: 14 residues. V was cut by 3 bases and J by 3 bases, with 12 bases left in between. Repertoires were generated with immunoSEQ multiplex PCR, while TCRdb's copy carries only in-frame clones and drops some. The sample carries 70,000 or so clones, 80% to 90% recorded once. V is TRBV5-1 and J is TRBJ2-5, with D uncertain. This TCR came from an adult with an advanced solid tumor such as melanoma, head and neck, liver or kidney cancer. The sample was CD4+ or CD8+ T cells sorted from blood, taken in a trial of the OX40 agonist ivuxolimab. The CDR3 sequence is CASSSSVPEETQYF. The CDR3 nucleotides read TGCGCCAGCAGCTCTTCGGTCCCGGAAGAGACCCAGTACTTC.